This T cell receptor beta chain was identified in a study of glioma-infiltrating T cells after dendritic cell vaccination. Here immunoSEQ multiplex PCR was the method, and the copy in TCRdb shows in-frame clones only, minus some. The repertoire consists of 30,000 to 40,000 clones, with approximately 84% occurring once and the leading ten covering under 10%. Patients had residual fresh-frozen tumor tissue and more than two years of survival data. The CDR3 is made up of 14 amino acids. CDR1 and CDR2 from the germline V gene are SGDLS and YYNGEE. Trimming took off 3 bases at V and 9 bases at J, with 16 bases between the two ends.

This receptor was taken from a human donor with glioblastoma. Here the sequenced sample was blood, taken before dendritic cell vaccination. The V call is TRBV9, the J call TRBJ1-3, with D maybe TRBD1 (6 bases). In DNA form, the CDR3 reads TGTGCCAGCAGCGACAGGGCCGGCGCCGTCACCATATATTTT. Protein product: CASSDRAGAVTIYF.